Listed below are T cell receptor beta chains from one sample, sequenced in a study of shared clonotypes between healthy human individuals. Data came from immunoSEQ multiplex PCR; TCRdb stores just in-frame clones and leaves some out. The sample lists about 2.1 million clones; around 93% were seen once. Sequencing was carried out using naive CD8+ T cells from PBMCs. The receptors originated from a man aged 18 to 30 in good health. Some clones in this sample may be carry-over from other donors' samples. Both conserved end residues are part of each CDR3. A D gene is named only where the DNA matches it firmly. Expanded clones get a size class; other rows say once, few or many, or leave the size out.

CDR3: CASSRLAGGYPTYEQYF
DNA: TGTGCCAGCAGTCGACTAGCGGGAGGGTACCCCACCTACGAGCAGTACTTC
D: TRBD2
J: TRBJ2-7
size: once
V: TRBV7-8

CDR3: CASSLWDRGDEQYF
DNA: TGTGCCAGCAGCTTGTGGGACAGGGGTGACGAGCAGTACTTC
D: TRBD1
J: TRBJ2-7
size: -
V: TRBV5-4

CDR3: CASRLLGATDTQYF
DNA: TGTGCCAGCCGGTTGCTGGGGGCCACAGATACGCAGTATTTT
D: -
J: TRBJ2-3
size: -
V: TRBV27

CDR3: CASRRLSGNTGELFF
DNA: TGTGCCAGCAGGCGACTCAGTGGGAACACCGGGGAGCTGTTTTTT
D: -
J: TRBJ2-2
size: -
V: TRBV5-6

CDR3: CASKVSTGRTYEQYF
DNA: TGTGCCAGCAAGGTCAGCACAGGCCGTACCTACGAGCAGTACTTC
D: -
J: TRBJ2-7
size: once
V: TRBV27

CDR3: CASSLGQGAYEQYF
DNA: TGTGCCAGCAGTTTAGGTCAGGGGGCCTACGAGCAGTACTTC
D: TRBD1
J: TRBJ2-7
size: -
V: TRBV27

CDR3: CASSYSVGQETQYF
DNA: TGTGCCAGCAGTTATAGTGTGGGGCAAGAGACCCAGTACTTC
D: -
J: TRBJ2-5
size: -
V: TRBV6-5

CDR3: CASSYRGASNEQFF
DNA: TGTGCCAGCAGTTACCGGGGAGCGAGCAATGAGCAGTTCTTC
D: -
J: TRBJ2-1
size: -
V: TRBV6-5

CDR3: CASRDREISAQYF
DNA: TGTGCCAGCCGGGACAGGGAGATTAGTGCGCAGTATTTT
D: TRBD1
J: TRBJ2-3
size: -
V: TRBV6-5

CDR3: CASSVGLSGELFF
DNA: TGTGCCAGCAGTGTGGGACTTTCCGGGGAGCTGTTTTTT
D: -
J: TRBJ2-2
size: -
V: TRBV28

CDR3: CASSHKGTYEQYF
DNA: TGTGCCAGCAGCCACAAGGGGACCTACGAGCAGTACTTC
D: -
J: TRBJ2-7
size: once
V: TRBV7-9

CDR3: CASSFTDRDGEQFF
DNA: TGTGCCAGCAGCTTCACTGACAGGGACGGTGAGCAGTTCTTC
D: TRBD1
J: TRBJ2-1
size: -
V: TRBV7-9

CDR3: CASRAQGLAAYEQYF
DNA: TGTGCCAGCAGGGCCCAAGGACTAGCGGCCTACGAGCAGTACTTC
D: TRBD2
J: TRBJ2-7
size: -
V: TRBV11-3